The 8 T cell receptor beta chains presented below share a single source sample, sequenced in a study of post-analysis software for immune sequencing data. Presence of unique molecular identifiers characterized the TCR beta cDNA libraries. TCRdb itself ran the PCR reads through MiXCR, one entry per CDR3 protein. This table has 450,000 or so distinct CDR3 sequences, roughly 45% appearing once. General study results and limits: With TRBV5-6, TRBV5-1 and TRBV20-1 included, a handful of TRBV segments were more frequent in patients than in controls.

These receptors' antigens are unknown. The sequenced sample was blood. These receptors all come from a girl between 5 and 17 years old with multiple sclerosis.

This clonotype has a handful of counts. The chain uses TRBV24-1 and TRBJ1-6; the D gene is possibly TRBD1 (6 bases). The CDR3 covers 13 residues. Germline CDR1 KGHDR, CDR2 SFDVKD. V was cut by 9 bases and J by 8 bases, with 13 bases left in between. CDR3 sequence reads: CATRRDTYSPLHF. The CDR3 nucleotides read TGTGCCACCCGCCGGGACACTTATTCACCCCTCCACTTT.

This clonotype was found a few times. The chain is built from TRBV20-1 and TRBJ1-6, with TRBD1 matching over 8 bases. Germline CDR1 DFQATT, CDR2 SNEGSKA (reference sequence). This CDR3 contains 12 residues. The J segment lost 8 bases and the V segment lost 3 bases, leaving 0 bases of the junction unmatched. Here the CDR3 reads CSARTGDSPLHF. In DNA form, the CDR3 reads TGCAGTGCTAGGACAGGGGATTCACCCCTCCACTTT.

The V and J genes are TRBV27 and TRBJ2-7; 7 bases match TRBD1. Germline values: CDR1 MNHEY, CDR2 SMNVEV (reference sequence). CDR3 length: 14 residues. V lost 7 bases and J lost 1; bases outside the gene matches: 7. CDR3 DNA: TGTGCCAGCATGGGACAGATGAAATCCTACGAGCAGTACTTC. Its protein is CASMGQMKSYEQYF.

The rearrangement links TRBV12-3 or TRBV12-4 to TRBJ2-3; D perhaps matches TRBD1 (5 bases). Trimming took off 2 bases at V and 6 bases at J, with 18 bases between the two ends. There are 16 residues in the CDR3. The CDR3 nucleotides are TGTGCCAGCAGTTTATGGGGCCCACGAGTCGGTGATACGCAGTATTTT. Protein: CASSLWGPRVGDTQYF.

This clonotype has just one count. This rearrangement joins TRBV20-1 to TRBJ1-1; D might be TRBD1 (6 bases). The CDR3 is 16 amino acids. Germline CDR1 and CDR2: DFQATT and SNEGSKA (reference sequence). V was cut by 0 bases and J by 2 bases, with 16 bases left in between. CDR3 amino acids: CSARDRGRGRNTEAFF. CDR3 bases: TGCAGTGCTAGAGATCGGGGGAGGGGGAGAAACACTGAAGCTTTCTTT.

This chain joins TRBV3-1 and TRBJ1-2, with D unclear. Germline CDR1 is LGHDT and CDR2 is YNNKEL (reference sequence). The germline V and J ends were trimmed by 3 bases and 6 bases, with 17 bases remaining between them. CDR3 size: 15 residues. CDR3 region: CASSHTGVRGHGYTF. The CDR3 DNA reads TGTGCCAGCAGCCACACGGGAGTTAGAGGCCATGGCTACACCTTC.

This clonotype was counted between two and nine times. V and J are TRBV7-9 and TRBJ2-5; possibly TRBD1 for D (8 bases). The CDR3 runs 14 residues. V lost 5 bases to trimming and J lost 4 bases, with 14 bases between them. The germline gives CDR1 SEHNR, CDR2 FQNEAQ (reference sequence). The CDR3 spells CASSQTGGGETQYF. The CDR3 region has the DNA TGTGCCAGCAGCCAAACAGGGGGGGGAGAGACCCAGTACTTC.

This clonotype has only a few counts. The chain employs TRBV7-2 and TRBJ1-2; possible D gene TRBD1, 6 bases. The CDR3 loop spans 14 amino acids. Germline-derived CDR1 and CDR2 are SGHTA and FQGNSA. With 5 bases removed from V and 4 bases from J, the gap between germline ends came to 14 bases. CDR3 nucleotide sequence: TGTGCCAGCAGCCCCGGACAGATCCTCTATGGCTACACCTTC. This encodes CASSPGQILYGYTF.